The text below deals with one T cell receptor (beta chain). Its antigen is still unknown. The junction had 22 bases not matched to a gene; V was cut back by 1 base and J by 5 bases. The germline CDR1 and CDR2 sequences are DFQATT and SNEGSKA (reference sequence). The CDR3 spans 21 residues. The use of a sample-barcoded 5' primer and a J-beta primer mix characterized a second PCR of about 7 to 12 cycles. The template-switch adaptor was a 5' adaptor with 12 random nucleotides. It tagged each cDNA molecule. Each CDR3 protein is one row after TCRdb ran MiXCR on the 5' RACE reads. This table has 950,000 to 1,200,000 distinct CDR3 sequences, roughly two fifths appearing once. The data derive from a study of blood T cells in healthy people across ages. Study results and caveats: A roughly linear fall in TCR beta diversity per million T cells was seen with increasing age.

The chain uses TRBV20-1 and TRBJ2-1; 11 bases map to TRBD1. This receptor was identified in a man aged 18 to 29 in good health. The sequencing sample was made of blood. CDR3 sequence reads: CSARGQSGTGGNKRLHNEQFF. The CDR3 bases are TGCAGTGCTAGAGGCCAATCCGGGACAGGGGGAAATAAACGGCTTCACAATGAGCAGTTCTTC.